Listed below are T cell receptor beta chains from one sample, sequenced in a study of T cells after posttransplantation cyclophosphamide. The data were produced by immunoSEQ multiplex PCR, yet TCRdb's version contains in-frame clones alone and is incomplete. The sample carries some 4,500 clones, over 70% recorded once. This specimen was PBMCs, taken around 290 days after allogeneic stem cell transplant with calcineurin inhibitor and methotrexate. These receptors originate from a female patient aged 50-65 years who received an allogeneic stem cell transplant from an unrelated donor, was CMV-positive, and had acute and chronic GVHD. Some T cells may be provided by the graft donor. Both conserved end residues are part of each CDR3. The order of the fields is clone size, V gene, D gene, J gene, CDR3 protein, CDR3 DNA. D genes are given only for firm matches. Clone size is stated in some rows and not others, as once, few, many or a class when expanded.

NA	TRBV5-4	NA	TRBJ1-2	CASSLDRAVRF	TGTGCCAGCAGCTTGGACAGGGCCGTGAGATTC
NA	TRBV10-2	TRBD2	TRBJ2-1	CASSKRGVYNEQFF	TGCGCCAGCAGTAAGCGGGGCGTCTACAATGAGCAGTTCTTC
few	TRBV7-9	TRBD1	TRBJ1-5	CASSWGQGRNQPQHF	TGTGCCAGCAGCTGGGGACAGGGGAGAAATCAGCCCCAGCATTTT
NA	TRBV9	NA	TRBJ1-1	CASSALGSGMVEAFF	TGTGCCAGCAGCGCCCTGGGGAGTGGCATGGTTGAAGCTTTCTTT
NA	TRBV30	TRBD1	TRBJ1-4	CAWNRGQGDSGYNEKLFF	TGTGCCTGGAATCGGGGACAGGGGGATTCCGGCTATAATGAAAAACTGTTTTTT
NA	TRBV18	TRBD1	TRBJ1-4	CASSPDRGRGEKLFF	TGTGCCAGCTCACCGGACAGGGGGCGAGGAGAAAAACTGTTTTTT
medium-sized	TRBV5-1	TRBD1	TRBJ2-1	CASSSGGVRDEQFF	TGCGCCAGCAGCTCAGGGGGTGTTCGCGATGAGCAGTTCTTC
few	TRBV7-3	NA	TRBJ1-1	CASANSRNTEAFF	TGTGCCAGCGCAAACAGCAGGAACACTGAAGCTTTCTTT
NA	TRBV6-5	NA	TRBJ1-5	CASSSYSNQPQHF	TGTGCCAGCAGTTCCTACTCCAATCAGCCCCAGCATTTT
few	TRBV7-2	NA	TRBJ1-3	CASSPSGGNTIYF	TGTGCCAGCAGCCCCAGCGGTGGAAACACCATATATTTT
NA	TRBV4-2	NA	TRBJ2-7	CASSQVAASDSYEQYF	TGTGCCAGCAGCCAAGTCGCGGCTAGCGACTCCTACGAGCAGTACTTC
NA	TRBV30	TRBD1	TRBJ1-2	CAGFDRVVSYGYTF	TGTGCCGGGTTCGACAGGGTCGTCAGCTATGGCTACACCTTC
few	TRBV28	NA	TRBJ1-2	CASRRALNAHNYGYTF	TGTGCCAGCAGGAGAGCCCTAAACGCCCATAACTATGGCTACACCTTC
NA	TRBV19	NA	TRBJ1-1	CASAMGGMNTEAFF	TGTGCCAGTGCTATGGGGGGAATGAACACTGAAGCTTTCTTT
NA	TRBV6-1	TRBD1	TRBJ1-1	CASSEGTGILTEAFF	TGTGCCAGCAGTGAGGGGACAGGGATCCTCACTGAAGCTTTCTTT
once	TRBV7-9	NA	TRBJ2-5	CASSQQVARETQYF	TGTGCCAGCAGTCAACAGGTCGCCCGGGAGACCCAGTACTTC
NA	TRBV4-1	TRBD1	TRBJ1-1	CASSRGQGMNTEAFF	TGCGCCAGCAGCCGAGGACAGGGCATGAACACTGAAGCTTTCTTT
NA	TRBV5-4	TRBD2	TRBJ2-5	CASSLDGLAGARRYF	TGTGCCAGCAGCTTGGATGGACTAGCGGGGGCCCGAAGGTACTTC
NA	TRBV19	NA	TRBJ2-1	CASSMGGAGANYNEQFF	TGTGCCAGTAGTATGGGGGGTGCGGGGGCGAACTACAATGAGCAGTTCTTC
NA	TRBV4-1	NA	TRBJ2-5	CASSQAPKEGAFETQYF	TGCGCCAGCAGCCAGGCCCCAAAGGAGGGGGCATTTGAGACCCAGTACTTC
NA	TRBV2	NA	TRBJ2-2	CASNPKQVYTGELFF	TGTGCCAGCAACCCGAAACAGGTGTACACCGGGGAGCTGTTTTTT
NA	TRBV6-5	NA	TRBJ1-2	CASSAGTPRDGYTF	TGTGCCAGCAGTGCCGGGACACCTAGGGATGGCTACACCTTC
NA	TRBV18	TRBD1	TRBJ1-1	CASSQGQGVFTEAFF	TGTGCCAGCTCACAAGGACAGGGGGTTTTCACTGAAGCTTTCTTT
NA	TRBV30	NA	TRBJ1-2	CAWSGGISGTNGYTF	TGTGCCTGGAGTGGAGGGATTTCCGGGACAAATGGCTACACCTTC
NA	TRBV6-5	NA	TRBJ2-7	CASSLSTSPYEQYF	TGTGCCAGCAGTTTGTCGACTAGTCCGTACGAGCAGTACTTC
NA	TRBV6-1	NA	TRBJ2-7	CASSEVAHTYEQYF	TGTGCCAGCAGTGAAGTGGCCCACACCTACGAGCAGTACTTC
medium-sized	TRBV7-9	NA	TRBJ2-3	CASSKGSTDTQYF	TGTGCCAGCAGCAAGGGGAGCACAGATACGCAGTATTTT
NA	TRBV28	TRBD1	TRBJ2-7	CASSLGTARYEQYF	TGTGCCAGCAGTTTAGGGACAGCCCGCTACGAGCAGTACTTC
NA	TRBV5-4	TRBD1	TRBJ1-1	CASSLPPGQGANTEAFF	TGTGCCAGCAGCTTGCCCCCGGGACAGGGGGCTAACACTGAAGCTTTCTTT
NA	TRBV4-1	NA	TRBJ2-1	CASSQDRGTRRTYNEQFF	TGCGCCAGCAGCCAAGATAGGGGGACCCGGAGGACCTACAATGAGCAGTTCTTC
NA	TRBV5-1	NA	TRBJ1-2	CASSLQGNANYGYTF	TGCGCCAGCAGCTTACAGGGTAACGCTAACTATGGCTACACCTTC
NA	TRBV15	TRBD1	TRBJ2-1	CATSPRTGANEQFF	TGTGCCACCAGCCCGCGGACAGGGGCCAATGAGCAGTTCTTC
NA	TRBV5-6	NA	TRBJ1-1	CASSLRGTEAFF	TGTGCCAGCAGCTTAAGGGGCACTGAAGCTTTCTTT
NA	TRBV6-5	NA	TRBJ1-2	CASKEGWDGYTF	TGTGCCAGCAAGGAGGGTTGGGATGGCTACACCTTC
NA	TRBV11-2	TRBD1	TRBJ2-3	CASSLLDRVADTQYF	TGTGCCAGCAGCTTACTGGACAGGGTGGCAGATACGCAGTATTTT
once	TRBV27	NA	TRBJ2-7	CASTRPGGYEQYF	TGTGCCAGCACCCGCCCCGGGGGCTACGAGCAGTACTTC
few	TRBV7-6	NA	TRBJ1-1	CASSLGTGNTEAFF	TGTGCCAGCAGCTTAGGTACAGGGAACACTGAAGCTTTCTTT
many	TRBV19	NA	TRBJ1-1	CASSIVSGTGTEAFF	TGTGCCAGTAGTATTGTGAGTGGGACTGGCACTGAAGCTTTCTTT
NA	TRBV4-2	NA	TRBJ1-2	CASSQSRSGYYGYTF	TGTGCCAGCAGCCAAAGCCGCTCAGGATACTATGGCTACACCTTC
NA	TRBV5-1	NA	TRBJ2-1	CASSLFPGSPPYNEQFF	TGCGCCAGCAGCTTGTTCCCCGGGAGCCCCCCCTACAATGAGCAGTTCTTC
NA	TRBV10-3	NA	TRBJ2-7	CAISETSSSYEQYF	TGTGCCATCAGTGAGACTAGCAGCTCCTACGAGCAGTACTTC
NA	TRBV29-1	TRBD1	TRBJ2-3	CSAGTGVRDTQYF	TGCAGCGCGGGGACAGGGGTGAGAGATACGCAGTATTTT
NA	TRBV6-5	NA	TRBJ1-1	CASSYRRAGTEAFF	TGTGCCAGCAGTTACCGCAGGGCCGGTACTGAAGCTTTCTTT
NA	TRBV5-1	NA	TRBJ2-2	CASSFGSQTPSNTGELFF	TGCGCCAGCAGCTTCGGGTCTCAAACCCCATCGAACACCGGGGAGCTGTTTTTT
NA	TRBV29-1	TRBD2	TRBJ2-3	CSVVSLGLAGERTDTQYF	TGCAGCGTTGTTTCCCTCGGACTAGCGGGAGAACGGACAGATACGCAGTATTTT
NA	TRBV5-4	NA	TRBJ2-7	CASSLRGTSYEQYF	TGTGCCAGCAGCTTGAGGGGTACCTCCTACGAGCAGTACTTC
once	TRBV6-5	NA	TRBJ2-7	CASSYSGLNIYEQYF	TGTGCCAGCAGTTACTCCGGACTTAACATTTACGAGCAGTACTTC
NA	TRBV11-2	TRBD2	TRBJ2-3	CASSFLATSGRSTDTQYF	TGTGCCAGCAGCTTCTTGGCGACTAGCGGGAGAAGCACAGATACGCAGTATTTT
NA	TRBV28	NA	TRBJ1-1	CASSYSTEAFF	TGTGCCAGCAGCTACAGTACTGAAGCTTTCTTT
NA	TRBV5-6	NA	TRBJ2-5	CASMQVGEDLRETQYF	TGTGCCAGCATGCAGGTCGGGGAGGATTTGAGAGAGACCCAGTACTTC
NA	TRBV4-1	NA	TRBJ2-1	CASSQDLGPYNEQFF	TGCGCCAGCAGCCAAGATCTGGGCCCATACAATGAGCAGTTCTTC
NA	TRBV10-1	NA	TRBJ1-1	CASSAGVRNTEAFF	TGCGCCAGCAGTGCCGGGGTCAGGAACACTGAAGCTTTCTTT
NA	TRBV25-1	TRBD1	TRBJ1-3	CASSVDRVSGNTIYF	TGTGCCAGCAGTGTTGACAGGGTCTCTGGAAACACCATATATTTT